A selection of T cell receptor beta chains follows, all from one sample in a study of blood T cell repertoires in COVID-19. Profiling relied on immunoSEQ multiplex PCR, and the TCRdb table lists in-frame clones only, not all of them. The sample includes around 140,000 clones, approximately 88% of them seen just once. The specimen sequenced was peripheral blood. Source of these receptors: a man aged 55 to 70 with active or convalescent COVID-19. Each CDR3 is given with its conserved first and last residue.

v_call: TRBV7-9
cdr3_length: 14
cdr3_aa: CASSLRTEAYGYTF

v_call: TRBV28
cdr3_length: 17
cdr3_aa: CASSLGGLAGGQETQYF

v_call: TRBV7-9
cdr3_length: 18
cdr3_aa: CASSQIEGLAGRFDEQFF

v_call: TRBV6-4
cdr3_length: 17
cdr3_aa: CASSHRASGRGPDTQYF

v_call: TRBV11-3
cdr3_length: 11
cdr3_aa: CASSRGGELFF

v_call: TRBV9
cdr3_length: 16
cdr3_aa: CASSEGTGSNNQPQHF

v_call: TRBV6-2/TRBV6-3
cdr3_length: 19
cdr3_aa: CASSYPPFDRTPNTGELFF

v_call: TRBV6-6
cdr3_length: 13
cdr3_aa: CASSKTTYNEQFF

v_call: TRBV20-1
cdr3_length: 11
cdr3_aa: CSAGGDIGLFF

v_call: TRBV2
cdr3_length: 14
cdr3_aa: CASSSTSGKETQYF